This TCR beta chain was captured by sequencing in a study of T cell changes during pregnancy in multiple sclerosis. Germline values: CDR1 SGDLS, CDR2 YYNGEE. Deletions cut 4 bases from V and 7 bases from J, with 18 bases between. The CDR3 spans 15 residues. Using immunoSEQ multiplex PCR, the repertoire was profiled, and TCRdb retains in-frame clones only, with some absent. This table holds roughly 35,000 clones, roughly 90% found once. Material: CD8+ T cells from peripheral blood mononuclear cells, obtained after pregnancy. The chain couples TRBV9 to TRBJ2-1; weak D call: TRBD1 (7 bases). The sequence was obtained from a female donor with multiple sclerosis, enrolled in a pregnancy study. Here the CDR3 reads CASSSTRGAGNEQFF. The CDR3 nucleotides are TGTGCCAGCAGCTCGACCAGGGGGGCGGGGAATGAGCAGTTCTTC.